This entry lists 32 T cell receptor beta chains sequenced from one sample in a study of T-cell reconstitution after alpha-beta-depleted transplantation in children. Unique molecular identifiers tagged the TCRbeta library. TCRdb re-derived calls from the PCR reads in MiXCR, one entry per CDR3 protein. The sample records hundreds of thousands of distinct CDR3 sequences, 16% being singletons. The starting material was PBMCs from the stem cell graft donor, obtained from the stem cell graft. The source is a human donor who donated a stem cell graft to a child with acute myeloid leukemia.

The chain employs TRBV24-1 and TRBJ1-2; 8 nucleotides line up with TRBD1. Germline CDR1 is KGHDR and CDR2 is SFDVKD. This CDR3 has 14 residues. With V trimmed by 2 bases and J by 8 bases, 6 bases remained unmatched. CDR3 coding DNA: TGTGCCACCAGTGATTCGCAGGGGGCAGGCGGCTACACCTTC. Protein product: CATSDSQGAGGYTF.

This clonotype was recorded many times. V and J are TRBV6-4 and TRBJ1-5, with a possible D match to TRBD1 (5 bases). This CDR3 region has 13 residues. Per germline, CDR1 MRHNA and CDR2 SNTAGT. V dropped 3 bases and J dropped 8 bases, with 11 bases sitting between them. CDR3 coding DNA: TGTGCCAGCAGTGAAATACGGGGCGAGCCCCAGCATTTT. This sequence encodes CASSEIRGEPQHF.

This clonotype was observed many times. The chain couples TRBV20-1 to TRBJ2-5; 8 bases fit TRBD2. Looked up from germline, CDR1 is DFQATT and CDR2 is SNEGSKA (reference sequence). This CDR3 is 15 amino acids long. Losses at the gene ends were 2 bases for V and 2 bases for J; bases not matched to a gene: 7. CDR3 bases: TGCAGTGCTAGACTGCCGAGCGGGGGACAAGAGACCCAGTACTTC. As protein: CSARLPSGGQETQYF.

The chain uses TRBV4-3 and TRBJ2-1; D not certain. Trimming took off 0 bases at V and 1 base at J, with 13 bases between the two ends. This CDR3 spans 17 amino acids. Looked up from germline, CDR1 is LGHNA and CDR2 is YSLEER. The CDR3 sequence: CASSQDMADGSYNEQFF. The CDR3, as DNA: TGCGCCAGCAGCCAAGATATGGCTGACGGGTCCTACAATGAGCAGTTCTTC.

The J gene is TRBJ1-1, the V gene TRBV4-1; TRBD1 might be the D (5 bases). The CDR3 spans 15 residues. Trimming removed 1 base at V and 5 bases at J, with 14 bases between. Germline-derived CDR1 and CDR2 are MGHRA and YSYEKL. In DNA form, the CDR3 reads TGCGCCAGCAGCCAAGTGGTACAGGTTTCTACTGAAGCTTTCTTT. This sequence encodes CASSQVVQVSTEAFF.

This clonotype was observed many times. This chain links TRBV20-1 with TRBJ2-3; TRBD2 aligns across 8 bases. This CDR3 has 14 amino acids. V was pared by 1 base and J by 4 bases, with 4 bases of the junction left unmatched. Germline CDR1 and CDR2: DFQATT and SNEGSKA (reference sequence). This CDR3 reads CSARVRGGADTQYF. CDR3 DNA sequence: TGCAGTGCTAGAGTTCGGGGGGGGGCAGATACGCAGTATTTT.

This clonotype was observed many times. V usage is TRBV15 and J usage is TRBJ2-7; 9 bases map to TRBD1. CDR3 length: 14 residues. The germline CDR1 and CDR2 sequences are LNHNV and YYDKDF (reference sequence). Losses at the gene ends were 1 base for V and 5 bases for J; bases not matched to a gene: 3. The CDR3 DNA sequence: TGTGCCACCAGCAGAGGAACAGGGGGCAACGAGCAGTACTTC. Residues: CATSRGTGGNEQYF.

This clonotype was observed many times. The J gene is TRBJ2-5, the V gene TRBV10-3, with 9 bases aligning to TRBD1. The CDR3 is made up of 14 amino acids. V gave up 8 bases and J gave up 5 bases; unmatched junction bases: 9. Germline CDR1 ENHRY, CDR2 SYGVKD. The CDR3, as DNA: TGTGCCATCCTTGAACAGGGGGCGGTGGAGACCCAGTACTTC. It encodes CAILEQGAVETQYF.

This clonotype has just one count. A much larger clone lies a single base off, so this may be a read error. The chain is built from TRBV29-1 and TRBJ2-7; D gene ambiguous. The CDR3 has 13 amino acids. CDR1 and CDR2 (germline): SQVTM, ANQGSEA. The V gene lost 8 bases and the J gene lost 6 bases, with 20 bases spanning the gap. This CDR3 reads CSSKWQADSEQYF. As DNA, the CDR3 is TGCAGCTCCAAGTGGCAGGCAGATAGCGAGCAGTACTTC.

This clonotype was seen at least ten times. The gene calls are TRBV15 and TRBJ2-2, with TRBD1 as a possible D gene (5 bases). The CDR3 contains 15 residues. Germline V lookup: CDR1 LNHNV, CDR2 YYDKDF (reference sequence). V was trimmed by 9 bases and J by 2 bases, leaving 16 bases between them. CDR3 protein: CATNGHPVNTGELFF. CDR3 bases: TGTGCCACAAACGGACATCCGGTCAACACCGGGGAGCTGTTTTTT.

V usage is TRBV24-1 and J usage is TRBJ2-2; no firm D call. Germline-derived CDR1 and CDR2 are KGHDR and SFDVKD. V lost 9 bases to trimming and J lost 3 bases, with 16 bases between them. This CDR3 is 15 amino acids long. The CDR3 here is CATRDTDRDTGELFF. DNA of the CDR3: TGTGCCACCCGAGATACTGATCGCGACACCGGGGAGCTGTTTTTT.

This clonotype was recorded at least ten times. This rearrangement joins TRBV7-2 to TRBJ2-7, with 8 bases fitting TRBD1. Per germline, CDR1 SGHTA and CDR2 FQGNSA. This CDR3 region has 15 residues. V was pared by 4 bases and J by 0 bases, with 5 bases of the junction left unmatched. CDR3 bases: TGTGCCAGCAGCTCTAGGGACAGGAGCTCCTACGAGCAGTACTTC. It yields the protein CASSSRDRSSYEQYF.

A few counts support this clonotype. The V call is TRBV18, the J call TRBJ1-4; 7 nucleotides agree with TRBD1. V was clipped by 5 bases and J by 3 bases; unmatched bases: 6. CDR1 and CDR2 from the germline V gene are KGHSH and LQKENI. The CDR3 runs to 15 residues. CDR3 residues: CASSEGQLPNEKLFF. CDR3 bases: TGTGCCAGCTCAGAGGGACAGCTACCTAATGAAAAACTGTTTTTT. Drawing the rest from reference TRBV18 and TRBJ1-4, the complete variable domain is NAGVMQNPRHLVRRRGQEARLRCSPMKGHSHVYWYRQLPEEGLKFMVYLQKENIIDESGMPKERFSAEFPKEGPSILRIQQVVRGDSAAYFCASSEGQLPNEKLFFGSGTQLSVL.

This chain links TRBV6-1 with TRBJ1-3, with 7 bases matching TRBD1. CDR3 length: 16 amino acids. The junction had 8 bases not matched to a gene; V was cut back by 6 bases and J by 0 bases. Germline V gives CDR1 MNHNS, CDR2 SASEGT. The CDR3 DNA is TGTGCCAGCAGGGGGGACAGCCGGAACTCTGGAAACACCATATATTTT. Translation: CASRGDSRNSGNTIYF.

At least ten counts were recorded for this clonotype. In DNA form, the CDR3 reads TGTGCCAGCAGCCGCAACCGGGAGGTCCGGAGTGAGACCCAGTACTTC. This codes for CASSRNREVRSETQYF. The chain joins TRBV12-3 or TRBV12-4 to TRBJ2-5; TRBD2 aligns across 7 bases. With 6 bases clipped from V and 5 bases from J, the junction kept 15 bases outside the gene matches. The CDR3 consists of 16 residues.

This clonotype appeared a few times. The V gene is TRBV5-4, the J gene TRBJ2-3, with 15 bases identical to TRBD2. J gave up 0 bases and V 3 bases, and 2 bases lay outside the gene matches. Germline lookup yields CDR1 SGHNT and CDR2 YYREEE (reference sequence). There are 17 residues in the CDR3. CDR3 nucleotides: TGTGCCAGCAGCTCGGGGACTAGCGGGGGGAGCACAGATACGCAGTATTTT. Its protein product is CASSSGTSGGSTDTQYF.

The chain's CDR3 is CATSRGGTTYEQYV. Here the CDR3 DNA reads TGTGCCACCAGCAGAGGTGGAACCACCTACGAGCAGTACGTC. This rearrangement joins TRBV15 to TRBJ2-7, with D hard to call. The CDR3 covers 14 residues. Germline loops: CDR1 LNHNV, CDR2 YYDKDF (reference sequence). Trimming took 1 base from V and 2 from J, leaving 9 bases between them.

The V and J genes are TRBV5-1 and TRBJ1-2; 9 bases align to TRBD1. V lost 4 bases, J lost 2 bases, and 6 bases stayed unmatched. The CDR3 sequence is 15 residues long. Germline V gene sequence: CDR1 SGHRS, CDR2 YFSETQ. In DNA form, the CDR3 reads TGCGCCAGCAGCAAGGGACAGGGCGAGAACTATGGCTACACCTTC. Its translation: CASSKGQGENYGYTF.

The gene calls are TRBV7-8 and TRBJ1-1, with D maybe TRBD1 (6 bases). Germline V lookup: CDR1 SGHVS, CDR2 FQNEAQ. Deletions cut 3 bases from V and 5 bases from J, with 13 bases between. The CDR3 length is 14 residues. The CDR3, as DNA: TGTGCCAGCAGCTTTGGGACAAGGGGAACTGAAGCTTTCTTT. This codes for CASSFGTRGTEAFF.

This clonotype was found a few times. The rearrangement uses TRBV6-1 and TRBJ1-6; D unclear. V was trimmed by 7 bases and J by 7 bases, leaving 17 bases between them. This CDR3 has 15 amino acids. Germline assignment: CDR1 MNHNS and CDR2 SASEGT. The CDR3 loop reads CASNRGTALNSPLHF. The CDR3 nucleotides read TGTGCCAGCAACCGTGGAACAGCTCTAAATTCACCCCTCCACTTT.

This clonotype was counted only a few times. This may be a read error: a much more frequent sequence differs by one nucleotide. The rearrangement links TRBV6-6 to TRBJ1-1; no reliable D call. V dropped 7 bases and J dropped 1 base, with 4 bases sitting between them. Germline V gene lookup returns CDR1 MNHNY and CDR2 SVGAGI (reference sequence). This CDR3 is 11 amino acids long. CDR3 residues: CASTPNTEAFF. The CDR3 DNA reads TGTGCCAGCACCCCGAACACTGAAGCTTTCTTT.

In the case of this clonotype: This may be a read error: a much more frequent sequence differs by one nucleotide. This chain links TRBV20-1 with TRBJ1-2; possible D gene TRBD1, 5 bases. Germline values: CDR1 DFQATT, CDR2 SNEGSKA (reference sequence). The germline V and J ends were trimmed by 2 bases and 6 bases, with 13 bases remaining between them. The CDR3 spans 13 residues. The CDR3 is CSARTDRVHGYTF. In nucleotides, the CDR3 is TGCAGTGCTAGAACCGACAGAGTCCATGGCTACACCTTC.

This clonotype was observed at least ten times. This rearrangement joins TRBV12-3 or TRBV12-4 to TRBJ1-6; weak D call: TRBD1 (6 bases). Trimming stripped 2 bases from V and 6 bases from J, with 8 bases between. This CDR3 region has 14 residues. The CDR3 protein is CASSLKGGNSPLHF. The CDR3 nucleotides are TGTGCCAGCAGTTTAAAAGGGGGTAATTCACCCCTCCACTTT.

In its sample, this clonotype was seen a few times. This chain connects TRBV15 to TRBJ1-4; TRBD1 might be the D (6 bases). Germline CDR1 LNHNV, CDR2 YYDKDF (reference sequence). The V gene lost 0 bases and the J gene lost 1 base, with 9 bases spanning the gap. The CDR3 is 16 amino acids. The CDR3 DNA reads TGTGCCACCAGCAGAGACCCAGGGGTAACTAATGAAAAACTGTTTTTT. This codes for CATSRDPGVTNEKLFF.

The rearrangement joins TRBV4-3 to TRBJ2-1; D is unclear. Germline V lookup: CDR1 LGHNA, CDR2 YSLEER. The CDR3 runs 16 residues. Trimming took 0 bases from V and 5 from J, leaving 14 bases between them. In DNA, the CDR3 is TGCGCCAGCAGCCAAGAACGCGAAGATCGAAACAATGAGCAGTTCTTC. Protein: CASSQEREDRNNEQFF.

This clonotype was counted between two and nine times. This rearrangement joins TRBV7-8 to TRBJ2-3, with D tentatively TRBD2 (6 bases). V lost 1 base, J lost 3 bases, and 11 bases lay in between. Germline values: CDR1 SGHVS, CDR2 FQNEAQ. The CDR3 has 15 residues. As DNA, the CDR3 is TGTGCCAGCAGCTTAGGGAGGACTAAGACAGATACGCAGTATTTT. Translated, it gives CASSLGRTKTDTQYF.

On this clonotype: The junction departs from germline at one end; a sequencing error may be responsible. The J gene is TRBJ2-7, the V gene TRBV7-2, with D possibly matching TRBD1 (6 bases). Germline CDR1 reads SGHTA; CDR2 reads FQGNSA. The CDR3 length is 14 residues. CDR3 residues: CARSSHRDPYEQYF. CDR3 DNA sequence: TGTGCCAGGAGCTCTCACAGGGATCCCTACGAGCAGTACTTC.

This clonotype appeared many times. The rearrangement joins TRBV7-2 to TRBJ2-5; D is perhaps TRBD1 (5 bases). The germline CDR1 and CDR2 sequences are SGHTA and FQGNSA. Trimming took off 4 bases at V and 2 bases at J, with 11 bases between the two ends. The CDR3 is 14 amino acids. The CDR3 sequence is CASSYMSGQETQYF. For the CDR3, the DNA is TGTGCCAGCAGCTACATGTCAGGGCAAGAGACCCAGTACTTC.

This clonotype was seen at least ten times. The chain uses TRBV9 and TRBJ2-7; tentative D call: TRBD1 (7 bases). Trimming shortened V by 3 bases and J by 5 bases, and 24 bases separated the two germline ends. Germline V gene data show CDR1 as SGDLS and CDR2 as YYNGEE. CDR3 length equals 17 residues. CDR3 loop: CASSASFSTGRKNEQYF. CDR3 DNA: TGTGCCAGCAGCGCATCCTTTTCGACAGGGAGGAAGAACGAGCAGTACTTC.

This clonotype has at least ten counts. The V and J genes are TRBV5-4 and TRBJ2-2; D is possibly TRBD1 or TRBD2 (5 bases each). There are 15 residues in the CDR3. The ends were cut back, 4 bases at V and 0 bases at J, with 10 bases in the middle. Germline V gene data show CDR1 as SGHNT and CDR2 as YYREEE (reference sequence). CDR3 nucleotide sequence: TGTGCCAGCAGCCTCGGGACCTCGAACACCGGGGAGCTGTTTTTT. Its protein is CASSLGTSNTGELFF.

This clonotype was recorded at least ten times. CDR3 in amino acids: CASSFVGRGPSYNEQFF. CDR3 bases: TGTGCCAGCAGTTTCGTTGGGAGGGGCCCCTCCTACAATGAGCAGTTCTTC. J is TRBJ2-1 and V is TRBV12-3 or TRBV12-4; 7 bases are a match to TRBD2. The CDR3 sequence is 17 residues long. The trim removed 3 bases at V and 0 bases at J, leaving 8 bases unmatched.

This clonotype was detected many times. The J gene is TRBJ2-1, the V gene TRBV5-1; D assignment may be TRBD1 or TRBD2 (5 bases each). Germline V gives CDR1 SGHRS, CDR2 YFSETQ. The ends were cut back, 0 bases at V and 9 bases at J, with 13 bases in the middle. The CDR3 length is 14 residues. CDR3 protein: CASSLASRGVEQFF. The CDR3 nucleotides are TGCGCCAGCAGCTTGGCGTCGAGGGGAGTTGAGCAGTTCTTC.